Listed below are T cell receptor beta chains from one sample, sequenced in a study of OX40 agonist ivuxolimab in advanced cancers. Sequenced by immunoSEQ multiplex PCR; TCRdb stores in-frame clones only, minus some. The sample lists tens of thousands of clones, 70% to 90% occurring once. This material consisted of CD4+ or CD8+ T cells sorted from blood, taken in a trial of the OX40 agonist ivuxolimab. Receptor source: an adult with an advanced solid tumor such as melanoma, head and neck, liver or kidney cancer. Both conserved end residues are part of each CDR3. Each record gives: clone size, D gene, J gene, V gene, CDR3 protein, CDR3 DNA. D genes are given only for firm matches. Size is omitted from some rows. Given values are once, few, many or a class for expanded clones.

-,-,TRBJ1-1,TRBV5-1,CASMEAENTEAFF,TGCGCCAGCATGGAGGCAGAGAACACTGAAGCTTTCTTT
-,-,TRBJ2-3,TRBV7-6,CASSSGLGRSDTQYF,TGTGCCAGCAGCTCCGGGTTGGGGAGGTCAGATACGCAGTATTTT
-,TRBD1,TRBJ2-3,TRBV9,CASSSGQQLDTQYF,TGTGCCAGCAGCTCGGGACAGCAACTGGATACGCAGTATTTT
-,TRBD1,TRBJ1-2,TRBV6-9,CASSFQTGAFYGYTF,TGTGCCAGCAGTTTCCAGACAGGGGCCTTCTATGGCTACACCTTC
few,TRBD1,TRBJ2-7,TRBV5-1,CASSLNRGFSSYEQYF,TGCGCCAGCAGCTTAAACAGGGGATTTAGCTCCTACGAGCAGTACTTC
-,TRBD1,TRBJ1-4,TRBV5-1,CASSLGQGNEKLFF,TGCGCCAGCAGCTTGGGACAGGGGAATGAAAAACTGTTTTTT
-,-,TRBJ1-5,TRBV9,CASSAPGRPWPQHF,TGTGCCAGCAGCGCCCCCGGCAGGCCTTGGCCCCAGCATTTT
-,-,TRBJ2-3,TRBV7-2,CASSLGGHRTDTQYF,TGTGCCAGCAGCTTAGGCGGTCACCGCACAGATACGCAGTATTTT
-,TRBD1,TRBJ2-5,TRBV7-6,CASSLTGTAQETQYF,TGTGCCAGCAGCTTAACCGGGACAGCCCAAGAGACCCAGTACTTC
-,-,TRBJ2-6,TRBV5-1,CASSFTAQGGGANVLTF,TGCGCCAGCAGCTTTACGGCACAGGGAGGTGGGGCCAACGTCCTGACTTTC
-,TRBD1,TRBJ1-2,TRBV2,CASRGQGARGYTF,TGTGCCAGCAGGGGTCAGGGGGCGAGGGGCTACACCTTC
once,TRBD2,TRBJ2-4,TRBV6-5,CASSYPGLADLIQYF,TGTGCCAGCAGTTACCCGGGACTAGCGGACCTCATTCAGTACTTC
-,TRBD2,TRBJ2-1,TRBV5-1,CASSLGSREWGEQFF,TGCGCCAGCAGCTTGGGGTCGCGGGAGTGGGGTGAGCAGTTCTTC
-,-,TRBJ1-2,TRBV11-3,CASSFNPSLGYGYTF,TGTGCCAGCAGCTTCAATCCGAGCCTGGGGTATGGCTACACCTTC
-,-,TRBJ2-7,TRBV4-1,CASSQDTREQYF,TGCGCCAGCAGCCAAGACACTCGTGAGCAGTACTTC
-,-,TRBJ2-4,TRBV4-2,CASSPKEEGTGTAKNIQYF,TGTGCCAGCAGCCCCAAGGAGGAGGGTACAGGAACCGCCAAAAACATTCAGTACTTC
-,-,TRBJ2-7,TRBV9,CASSVGSSWNEQYF,TGTGCCAGCAGCGTAGGGTCTAGCTGGAACGAGCAGTACTTC
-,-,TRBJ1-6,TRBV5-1,CASSSWRSGAYNSPLHF,TGCGCCAGCAGTTCTTGGAGGTCCGGGGCCTATAATTCACCCCTCCACTTT
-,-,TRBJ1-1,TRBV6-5,CASSYLKRNTEAFF,TGTGCCAGCAGTTACCTCAAAAGAAATACTGAAGCTTTCTTT
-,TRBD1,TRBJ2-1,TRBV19,CASTHRGFDNEQFF,TGTGCCAGTACCCACAGGGGATTCGACAATGAGCAGTTCTTC
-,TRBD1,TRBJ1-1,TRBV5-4,CASILQGMNTEAFF,TGTGCCAGCATACTACAGGGGATGAACACTGAAGCTTTCTTT
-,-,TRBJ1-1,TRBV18,CASSPVDKNTEAFF,TGTGCCAGCTCACCCGTGGACAAGAACACTGAAGCTTTCTTT
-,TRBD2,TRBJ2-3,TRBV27,CASSSPLAVTDTQYF,TGTGCCAGCAGTTCCCCCCTAGCGGTCACAGATACGCAGTATTTT
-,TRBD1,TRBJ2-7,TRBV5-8,CASSLHRGSYEQYF,TGTGCCAGCAGCTTACACAGGGGCTCCTACGAGCAGTACTTC
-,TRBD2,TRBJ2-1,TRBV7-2,CASSPLRLAGGRQFF,TGTGCCAGCAGCCCGTTGCGACTAGCGGGAGGTAGGCAGTTCTTC
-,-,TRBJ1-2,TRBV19,CASSIGVGYTF,TGTGCCAGTAGTATAGGAGTCGGCTACACCTTC
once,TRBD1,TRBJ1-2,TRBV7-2,CASSLEVTGLFYTF,TGTGCCAGCAGCTTAGAAGTGACAGGGTTGTTCTACACCTTC
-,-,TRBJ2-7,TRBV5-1,CASSLEGHYEQYF,TGCGCCAGCAGCTTGGAGGGACACTACGAGCAGTACTTC
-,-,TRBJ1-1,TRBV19,CASSINLGLVNTEAFF,TGTGCCAGTAGTATTAATCTTGGGTTGGTGAACACTGAAGCTTTCTTT
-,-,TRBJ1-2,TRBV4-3,CASSQAAGTSNYGYTF,TGCGCCAGCAGCCAAGCCGCAGGGACCTCTAACTATGGCTACACCTTC
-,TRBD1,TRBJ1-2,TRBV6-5,CASKDRGWGYTF,TGTGCCAGCAAAGACAGGGGATGGGGCTACACCTTC
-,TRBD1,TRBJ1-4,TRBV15,CATSRDLRQGDSSLWTNEKLFF,TGTGCCACCAGCAGAGATCTACGACAGGGAGACTCCAGCTTGTGGACTAATGAAAAACTGTTTTTT
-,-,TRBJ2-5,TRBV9,CASSAGLGLPQETQYF,TGTGCCAGCAGCGCGGGACTCGGCCTCCCCCAAGAGACCCAGTACTTC
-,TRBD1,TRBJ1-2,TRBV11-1,CASSPGTGGNNGYTF,TGTGCCAGCAGCCCCGGGACAGGGGGCAACAATGGCTACACCTTC
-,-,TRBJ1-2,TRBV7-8,CASSRTASGYTF,TGTGCCAGCAGCCGGACAGCGTCTGGCTACACCTTC
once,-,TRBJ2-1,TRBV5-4,CASSLGQGRINEQFF,TGTGCCAGCAGCTTGGGGCAGGGGCGGATCAATGAGCAGTTCTTC
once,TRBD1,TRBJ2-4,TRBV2,CASRLEWGQGAQIQYF,TGTGCCAGCAGGTTGGAGTGGGGACAGGGGGCGCAAATTCAGTACTTC
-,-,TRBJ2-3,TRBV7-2,CASSGQDTQYF,TGTGCCAGCAGCGGCCAGGATACGCAGTATTTT
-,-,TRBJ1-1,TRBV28,CASSLRSILFGAFF,TGTGCCAGCAGTTTGAGGAGCATCCTTTTTGGGGCTTTCTTT
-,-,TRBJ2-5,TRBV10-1,CASSERVRSLGVTQYF,TGCGCCAGCAGTGAACGGGTGAGGAGTCTGGGGGTGACCCAGTACTTC
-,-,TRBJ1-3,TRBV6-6,CASSEGEFSGNTIYF,TGTGCCAGCAGTGAGGGGGAATTCTCTGGAAACACCATATATTTT
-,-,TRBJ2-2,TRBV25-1,CASKGFTGELFF,TGTGCCAGCAAGGGGTTCACCGGGGAGCTGTTTTTT
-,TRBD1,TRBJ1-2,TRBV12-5,CASGPRTGEGYTF,TGTGCTAGTGGTCCCCGGACAGGGGAAGGCTACACCTTC
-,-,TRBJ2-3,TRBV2,CASSALEGDTQYF,TGTGCCAGCAGTGCGCTGGAGGGGGATACGCAGTATTTT
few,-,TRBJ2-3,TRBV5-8,CASSLGQNPGTDTQYF,TGTGCCAGCAGCTTGGGGCAGAACCCTGGCACAGATACGCAGTATTTT
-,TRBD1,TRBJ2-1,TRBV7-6,CASSPRQGSFNEQFF,TGTGCCAGCAGCCCCAGACAGGGGTCCTTCAATGAGCAGTTCTTC
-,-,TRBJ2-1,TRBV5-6,CASSFRSEQFF,TGTGCCAGCAGCTTCAGAAGTGAGCAGTTCTTC